The T cell receptor (beta chain) under discussion was sequenced for a study of sequential checkpoint blockade in melanoma. Data came from immunoSEQ multiplex PCR; TCRdb stores just in-frame clones and leaves some out. Of roughly 2,600 clones in the sample, around a fifth are singletons; the top ten hold 18%. CDR1 and CDR2 from the germline V gene are MNHGY and SAAAGT. V was cut by 10 bases and J by 7 bases, with 22 bases left in between. CDR3 length: 15 amino acids. Noted treatment: randomized to nivolumab then ipilimumab (arm A) or the reverse (arm B). The receptor was isolated from a human donor with melanoma. The sample in question was tumor tissue (inferred from file names), obtained from a patient given nivolumab and ipilimumab in sequence. The chain employs TRBV6-8 and TRBJ2-2, with D perhaps TRBD2 (5 bases). The CDR3 bases are TGTGCCATCAGGTTGGACTCCCCCCGGGGCGGGGAGCTGTTTTTT. This sequence encodes CAIRLDSPRGGELFF.